This T cell receptor (beta chain) was sequenced for a study of identifying expanded T cells in peripheral blood. Whole-study findings and limits: About 1.2 clones differed between technical replicates, versus 16.4 and 19 over time.

A word on this clone: Its antigen is currently unknown.

CDR3 length equals 14 residues. With 6 bases removed from V and 0 bases from J, the gap between germline ends came to 12 bases. The germline V gene encodes CDR1 SGHDT and CDR2 YYEEEE. Profiling relied on immunoSEQ multiplex PCR, and the TCRdb table lists in-frame clones only, not all of them. There are about 90,000 clones in the sample; 80% to 90% occur only once, and 4.5% lies in the top ten. During the collection period, no donor immune events like infections were recorded. This chain links TRBV5-6 with TRBJ1-2; D possibly corresponds to TRBD1 (5 bases). Sequenced input: blood. The sequence was collected from a person aged 18 to 69 in good health. The CDR3 DNA sequence: TGTGCCAGCAAACCGGACATTCCTAACTATGGCTACACCTTC. Translating it yields CASKPDIPNYGYTF.